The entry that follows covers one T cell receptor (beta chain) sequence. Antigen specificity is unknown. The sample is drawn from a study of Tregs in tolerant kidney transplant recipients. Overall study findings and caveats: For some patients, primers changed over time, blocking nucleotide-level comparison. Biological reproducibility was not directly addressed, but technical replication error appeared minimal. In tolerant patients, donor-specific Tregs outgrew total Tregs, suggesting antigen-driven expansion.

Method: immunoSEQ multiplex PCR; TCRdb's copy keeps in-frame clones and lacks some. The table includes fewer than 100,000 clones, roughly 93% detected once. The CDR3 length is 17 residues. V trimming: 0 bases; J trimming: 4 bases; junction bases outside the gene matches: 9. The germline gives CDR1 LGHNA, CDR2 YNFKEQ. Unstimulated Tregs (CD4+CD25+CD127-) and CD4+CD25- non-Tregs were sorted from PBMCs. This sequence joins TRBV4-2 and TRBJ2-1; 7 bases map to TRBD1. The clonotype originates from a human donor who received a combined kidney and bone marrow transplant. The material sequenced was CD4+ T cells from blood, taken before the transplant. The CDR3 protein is CASSQESRQGVYNEQFF. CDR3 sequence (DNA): TGTGCCAGCAGCCAAGAGAGTCGGCAGGGGGTATACAATGAGCAGTTCTTC.